The rows below give T cell receptor beta chains drawn from one sample of a study of blood T cell repertoires in COVID-19. Sequencing used immunoSEQ multiplex PCR; TCRdb keeps in-frame clones, though not all of them. In the table there are about 200,000 clones, around four fifths of which are singletons. Specimen: peripheral blood. These receptors came from a man aged 35-49 years with acute or convalescent COVID-19. Both conserved end residues are part of each CDR3. Each record gives: V gene, CDR3 length, J gene, clone size, D gene, CDR3 DNA, CDR3 protein. D genes are given only for firm matches. Some rows have no size entry. The others give once, few or many, or a class for an expanded clone.

V gene: TRBV27
CDR3 length: 16
J gene: TRBJ1-4
clone size: .
D gene: TRBD1
CDR3 DNA: TGTGCCAGCAGCAGGGGAGGACAGGGTGGAGATGAAAAACTGTTTTTT
CDR3 protein: CASSRGGQGGDEKLFF

V gene: TRBV11-3
CDR3 length: 14
J gene: TRBJ2-3
clone size: .
D gene: .
CDR3 DNA: TGTGCCAGCAGCTTAGTCGCGTCGTCAGATACGCAGTATTTT
CDR3 protein: CASSLVASSDTQYF

V gene: TRBV5-5
CDR3 length: 14
J gene: TRBJ1-4
clone size: .
D gene: .
CDR3 DNA: TGTGCCAGCAGCTTGTCCCAGGGAATCGAAAAACTGTTTTTT
CDR3 protein: CASSLSQGIEKLFF

V gene: TRBV5-5
CDR3 length: 15
J gene: TRBJ1-5
clone size: .
D gene: .
CDR3 DNA: TGTGCCAGCAGCTTGGGGCAGGGACTAAATCAGCCCCAGCATTTT
CDR3 protein: CASSLGQGLNQPQHF

V gene: TRBV29-1
CDR3 length: 13
J gene: TRBJ1-6
clone size: few
D gene: TRBD1
CDR3 DNA: TGCAGCGTCGCGGACAGGGCGAGTTCACCCCTCCACTTT
CDR3 protein: CSVADRASSPLHF

V gene: TRBV6-5
CDR3 length: 14
J gene: TRBJ2-3
clone size: .
D gene: TRBD2
CDR3 DNA: TGTGCTTCTGGGGATAGCGGGAGGCCAGATACGCAGTATTTT
CDR3 protein: CASGDSGRPDTQYF

V gene: TRBV7-9
CDR3 length: 17
J gene: TRBJ2-2
clone size: .
D gene: TRBD2
CDR3 DNA: TGTGCCAGCAGCTTAGCGACTAGCGGGAGACTTACCGGGGAGCTGTTTTTT
CDR3 protein: CASSLATSGRLTGELFF

V gene: TRBV18
CDR3 length: 14
J gene: TRBJ2-7
clone size: .
D gene: TRBD2
CDR3 DNA: TGTGCCAGCTCACCGAGACTAGCCCAGCGGGAGCAGTACTTC
CDR3 protein: CASSPRLAQREQYF

V gene: TRBV29-1
CDR3 length: 15
J gene: TRBJ2-1
clone size: many
D gene: TRBD2
CDR3 DNA: TGCAGCGTAGCCACCGGGAGGGCTAGCAACAATGAGCAGTTCTTC
CDR3 protein: CSVATGRASNNEQFF

V gene: TRBV11-2
CDR3 length: 14
J gene: TRBJ2-1
clone size: .
D gene: TRBD2
CDR3 DNA: TGTGCCAGCAGTACTAGCGGGAACAGGTATGAGCAGTTCTTC
CDR3 protein: CASSTSGNRYEQFF

V gene: TRBV6-5
CDR3 length: 12
J gene: TRBJ2-1
clone size: .
D gene: .
CDR3 DNA: TGTGCCAGCACGGCAGAGAGGGATGAGCAGTTCTTC
CDR3 protein: CASTAERDEQFF

V gene: TRBV10-3
CDR3 length: 11
J gene: TRBJ1-1
clone size: .
D gene: .
CDR3 DNA: TGTGCCACCTTGGCGGGAACTGAAGCTTTCTTT
CDR3 protein: CATLAGTEAFF

V gene: TRBV7-2
CDR3 length: 15
J gene: TRBJ1-2
clone size: .
D gene: TRBD1
CDR3 DNA: TGTGCCAGCAGCTTAGAGGGGGCGAGTAGTTATGGCTACACCTTC
CDR3 protein: CASSLEGASSYGYTF

V gene: TRBV9
CDR3 length: 15
J gene: TRBJ2-1
clone size: .
D gene: .
CDR3 DNA: TGTGCCAGCAGCGTAGGCGGGTCCGGAAACAATGAGCAGTTCTTC
CDR3 protein: CASSVGGSGNNEQFF

V gene: TRBV7-2
CDR3 length: 15
J gene: TRBJ1-5
clone size: .
D gene: .
CDR3 DNA: TGTGCCAGCAGCCCTGGGAGGGGGACTCGTCAGCCCCAGCATTTT
CDR3 protein: CASSPGRGTRQPQHF

V gene: TRBV4-3
CDR3 length: 15
J gene: TRBJ2-5
clone size: few
D gene: .
CDR3 DNA: TGCGCCAGCAGCCAAGCAGTGGGCGCCGCCGAGACCCAGTACTTC
CDR3 protein: CASSQAVGAAETQYF

V gene: TRBV5-1
CDR3 length: 18
J gene: TRBJ2-1
clone size: .
D gene: .
CDR3 DNA: TGCGCCAGCAGCCCCGGTAGATTTCAGGGGCCATACAACAATGAGCAGTTCTTC
CDR3 protein: CASSPGRFQGPYNNEQFF

V gene: TRBV5-4
CDR3 length: 16
J gene: TRBJ2-1
clone size: .
D gene: TRBD2
CDR3 DNA: TGTGCCAGCAGCTATTGGACTAGCGGGAGTTCCGATGAGCAGTTCTTC
CDR3 protein: CASSYWTSGSSDEQFF

V gene: TRBV11-2
CDR3 length: 14
J gene: TRBJ1-3
clone size: .
D gene: .
CDR3 DNA: TGTGCCAGCAGCTTAGGCTTACAGGGAAACACCATATATTTT
CDR3 protein: CASSLGLQGNTIYF

V gene: TRBV4-2
CDR3 length: 15
J gene: TRBJ1-6
clone size: .
D gene: .
CDR3 DNA: TGTGCCAGCAGCCCCGCCCAGGGCGAGAATTCACCCCTCCACTTT
CDR3 protein: CASSPAQGENSPLHF

V gene: TRBV7-2
CDR3 length: 13
J gene: TRBJ1-2
clone size: once
D gene: .
CDR3 DNA: TGTGCCAGCAGCTTAGAGAACGGTCGTGGCTACACCTTC
CDR3 protein: CASSLENGRGYTF

V gene: TRBV5-4
CDR3 length: 16
J gene: TRBJ1-3
clone size: many
D gene: .
CDR3 DNA: TGTGCCAGCAGCTTGGCTGGGGGAGGCTCTGGAAACACCATATATTTT
CDR3 protein: CASSLAGGGSGNTIYF

V gene: TRBV5-5
CDR3 length: 18
J gene: TRBJ2-7
clone size: .
D gene: TRBD1
CDR3 DNA: TGTGCCAGCAGCTTGGATCGGACAGGGGGCTTGGGTCCCTACGAGCAGTACTTC
CDR3 protein: CASSLDRTGGLGPYEQYF

V gene: TRBV13
CDR3 length: 15
J gene: TRBJ2-5
clone size: .
D gene: TRBD1
CDR3 DNA: TGTGCCAGCAGCCTCAACAGGGGTTGGCGAGAGACCCAGTACTTC
CDR3 protein: CASSLNRGWRETQYF

V gene: TRBV15
CDR3 length: 12
J gene: TRBJ2-7
clone size: .
D gene: .
CDR3 DNA: TGTGCCACCAGCCGTACAGGGAACGAGCAGTACTTC
CDR3 protein: CATSRTGNEQYF

V gene: TRBV6-5
CDR3 length: 15
J gene: TRBJ1-2
clone size: .
D gene: TRBD1
CDR3 DNA: TGTGCCAGCAGTTACGGGACAGGGGGGTCTTCTGGCTACACCTTC
CDR3 protein: CASSYGTGGSSGYTF

V gene: TRBV6-1
CDR3 length: 16
J gene: TRBJ1-2
clone size: .
D gene: .
CDR3 DNA: TGTGCCAGCAGTGGCCAAAACGCGAATGCTAACTATGGCTACACCTTC
CDR3 protein: CASSGQNANANYGYTF

V gene: TRBV5-1
CDR3 length: 14
J gene: TRBJ1-1
clone size: .
D gene: TRBD1
CDR3 DNA: TGCGCCAGCAGCTTGGACGCCAGGGGGACTGAAGCTTTCTTT
CDR3 protein: CASSLDARGTEAFF

V gene: TRBV10-3
CDR3 length: 14
J gene: TRBJ1-1
clone size: .
D gene: .
CDR3 DNA: TGTGCCATCAGTGAGTCCCAGGGTTACACTGAAGCTTTCTTT
CDR3 protein: CAISESQGYTEAFF

V gene: TRBV7-8
CDR3 length: 12
J gene: TRBJ1-2
clone size: .
D gene: .
CDR3 DNA: TGTGCCAGCAGCCCGGGACTGAGTGGCTACACCTTC
CDR3 protein: CASSPGLSGYTF

V gene: TRBV5-1
CDR3 length: 17
J gene: TRBJ2-2
clone size: .
D gene: TRBD2
CDR3 DNA: TGCGCCAGCAGCCGTGGACTAGCGGGAGAACGCACCGGGGAGCTGTTTTTT
CDR3 protein: CASSRGLAGERTGELFF